The next 8 T cell receptor beta chains were all read from a single sample in a study of cytomegalovirus exposure and HLA in healthy donors. Profiled with immunoSEQ multiplex PCR; TCRdb holds only in-frame clones, not every one. The table includes 100,000 to 150,000 clones, roughly nine tenths detected once. The specimen sequenced was PBMCs. The receptors originated from a woman younger than 35 in good health and CMV-seronegative.

The V call is TRBV6-5, the J call TRBJ1-2, with 7 bases that match TRBD1. The germline gives CDR1 MNHEY, CDR2 SVGAGI. V shed 6 bases, J shed 6 bases, and the junction held 10 bases outside the gene matches. There are 14 residues in the CDR3. The CDR3 loop is CASRERGRNDGYTF. In DNA, the CDR3 is TGTGCCAGCAGAGAGAGGGGGCGGAACGATGGCTACACCTTC.

For this clone: Other DNA sequences in this sample translate to the same CDR3. The V call is TRBV10-1, the J call TRBJ2-1; 14 nucleotides agree with TRBD2. The J segment lost 6 bases and the V segment lost 3 bases, leaving 4 bases of the junction unmatched. This CDR3 comprises 16 residues. CDR1 and CDR2 (germline): WNHNN, SYGVQD (reference sequence). CDR3: CASSEGTSGRGNEQFF. For the CDR3, the DNA is TGCGCCAGCAGTGAAGGGACTAGCGGGAGAGGCAATGAGCAGTTCTTC.

The chain is built from TRBV25-1 and TRBJ2-3; 7 bases fit TRBD2. V lost 2 bases, J lost 1 base, and 3 bases stayed unmatched. The CDR3 totals 15 residues. Germline V CDR1 and CDR2: MGHDK, SYGVNS. In DNA, the CDR3 is TGTGCCAGCAGTGAAGGCGGGAGTGGCACAGATACGCAGTATTTT. Translated: CASSEGGSGTDTQYF.

The rearrangement links TRBV7-9 to TRBJ2-5; D not certain. Trimming removed 5 bases at V and 4 bases at J, with 11 bases between. From germline, CDR1 is SEHNR and CDR2 FQNEAQ (reference sequence). This CDR3 has 13 amino acids. CDR3 sequence reads: CASSTSSGETQYF. CDR3 in DNA: TGTGCCAGCAGCACCTCTTCGGGAGAGACCCAGTACTTC.

CDR3 nucleotide sequence: TGCGCCAGCAGCGTGCAGGGGCAGGAGACCCAGTACTTC. Encoded protein: CASSVQGQETQYF. The chain is built from TRBV5-1 and TRBJ2-5; possible D gene TRBD1, 6 bases. The germline V and J ends were trimmed by 4 bases and 5 bases, with 12 bases remaining between them. The CDR3 is 13 amino acids. Germline assignment: CDR1 SGHRS and CDR2 YFSETQ.

The genes are TRBV5-8 and TRBJ1-5; 10 nucleotides match TRBD1. Trimming at V came to 2 bases and at J to 2 bases, leaving 10 bases not matched to a gene. The CDR3 extends over 18 amino acids. The germline V gene encodes CDR1 SGHTS and CDR2 YDEGEE. CDR3 bases: TGTGCCAGCAGCTTTAAAAGACAGGGGGCCGCGGGCAATCAGCCCCAGCATTTT. Translated, it gives CASSFKRQGAAGNQPQHF.

For the CDR3, the DNA is TGTGCCAGCAGCCCACGATATAGTAAGCACTACGAGCAGTACTTC. It encodes CASSPRYSKHYEQYF. This chain links TRBV7-2 with TRBJ2-7; D is uncertain. This CDR3 spans 15 amino acids. Germline V gives CDR1 SGHTA, CDR2 FQGNSA. With 5 bases removed from V and 3 bases from J, the gap between germline ends came to 17 bases.

The V and J genes are TRBV25-1 and TRBJ1-5, with a possible D match to TRBD1 (5 bases). This CDR3 is built from 12 residues. With 5 bases removed from V and 5 bases from J, the gap between germline ends came to 7 bases. Germline V CDR1 and CDR2: MGHDK, SYGVNS. The CDR3 DNA is TGTGCCAGCAGTCTCAGGGATCAGCCCCAGCATTTT. Amino acid sequence: CASSLRDQPQHF.